Each of the 23 T cell receptor beta chains below was sequenced from the same sample in a study of cytomegalovirus exposure and HLA in healthy donors (dated by TCRdb to about 2017). Library preparation was by the immunoSEQ multiplex PCR assay. For the multiplex PCR, a mixture combining 60 forward primers for TCR Vbeta segments and 13 reverse primers for TCR Jbeta segments was used. Entries here come from immuneACCESS through TCRdb and include only in-frame sequences with V and J called. Some clones fail to appear in such tables; in the studies checked, an unresolved V gene covers under half of the shortfall, and the cause of the remainder is unknown. Across this sample there are some 150,000 clones, with 60% to 85% seen only once. 2.5% to 3.5% of the sample goes to the ten largest clones. The specimen was PBMCs. These receptors were obtained from a male donor in good health and CMV-seronegative.

Note on this clone: Other DNA sequences in this specimen translate into the identical CDR3. The CDR3 here is CASSLGQVGYEQYF. The DNA for the CDR3 is TGCGCCAGCAGCTTGGGGCAGGTGGGCTACGAGCAGTACTTC. The chain has TRBV5-1 and TRBJ2-7; D is uncertain. CDR3 size: 14 residues. V shed 0 bases and J shed 3 bases, with 10 bases lying between them. In germline, CDR1 is SGHRS, CDR2 YFSETQ.

V usage is TRBV9 and J usage is TRBJ2-7; D is possibly TRBD1 (6 bases). The CDR3 covers 16 residues. V lost 0 bases to trimming and J lost 0 bases, with 13 bases between them. Germline loops: CDR1 SGDLS, CDR2 YYNGEE. This CDR3 reads CASSVEAGAHSYEQYF. CDR3 DNA sequence: TGTGCCAGCAGCGTAGAGGCAGGGGCACACTCCTACGAGCAGTACTTC.

This clone appeared a few times. The rearrangement links TRBV30 to TRBJ1-1; D not resolved. Trimming shortened V by 2 bases and J by 6 bases, and 10 bases separated the two germline ends. The germline V gene has CDR1 GTSNPN and CDR2 SVGIG (reference sequence). CDR3 length: 12 residues. The CDR3 DNA sequence: TGTGCCTGGAGTCCACGTGCAGCTGAAGCTTTCTTT. Encoded protein: CAWSPRAAEAFF.

This clone was counted only a few times. The rearrangement links TRBV27 to TRBJ2-2; 11 positions agree with TRBD1. Germline trimming cut 3 bases from V and 5 bases from J; bases unmatched to any gene: 8. This CDR3 is 17 amino acids long. Germline loops: CDR1 MNHEY, CDR2 SMNVEV (reference sequence). CDR3 bases: TGTGCCAGCAGTTTTGGGACAGGGGGATCTGTAACCGGGGAGCTGTTTTTT. Protein: CASSFGTGGSVTGELFF.

Turning to this clone: This specimen includes other DNA sequences encoding the same CDR3. The chain is built from TRBV29-1 and TRBJ2-7, with 7 bases aligning to TRBD1. V was pared by 4 bases and J by 4 bases, with 4 bases of the junction left unmatched. The CDR3 totals 12 residues. Germline CDR1 SQVTM, CDR2 ANQGSEA. The DNA of the CDR3 is TGCAGCGTTGGGGCAGGGGGTTACGAGCAGTACTTC. It translates to CSVGAGGYEQYF.

This clone came up a few times. J is TRBJ2-7 and V is TRBV4-1; the match to TRBD1 covers 7 bases. V dropped 1 base and J dropped 0; count of bases not matched to a gene: 6. The CDR3 has 16 amino acids. Germline V CDR1 and CDR2: MGHRA, YSYEKL. CDR3 coding DNA: TGCGCCAGCAGCCAAGGCCGGGCAGGGGGCTCCTACGAGCAGTACTTC. It translates to CASSQGRAGGSYEQYF.

The rearrangement joins TRBV6-6 to TRBJ2-7; 9 bases match TRBD2. The V segment lost 4 bases and the J segment 4 bases; nucleotides outside the gene matches: 8. Germline V gives CDR1 MNHNY, CDR2 SVGAGI (reference sequence). The CDR3 length is 15 residues. The CDR3 here is CASSSPPSGRYEQYF. The CDR3 DNA sequence: TGTGCCAGCAGTTCCCCCCCCAGCGGGAGGTACGAGCAGTACTTC.

This rearrangement joins TRBV7-6 to TRBJ2-1; TRBD1 matches at 7 bases. Germline CDR1 is SGHVS and CDR2 is FNYEAQ. V was pared by 5 bases and J by 5 bases, with 18 bases of the junction left unmatched. The CDR3 extends over 18 amino acids. CDR3 in DNA: TGTGCCAGCAGCCTAACACGTGGCACAGGGGCCCCGGACAATGAGCAGTTCTTC. It is translated as CASSLTRGTGAPDNEQFF.

This clone was picked up a small number of times. Relative to the germline gene, one junction end is altered; a read error may explain this. The V and J genes are TRBV19 and TRBJ1-3, with 9 bases that match TRBD1. Germline CDR1 LNHDA, CDR2 SQIVND (reference sequence). This CDR3 contains 15 residues. Here the CDR3 DNA reads TGTGCCAGCAGTAAACAGGGGGCATCTGGAAACACCATATATTTT. It is translated as CASSKQGASGNTIYF.

This chain connects TRBV7-6 to TRBJ1-5; maybe TRBD1 (5 bases). The V end lost 6 bases, the J end lost 0 bases, and 12 bases lay between the germline ends. Per the germline V gene, CDR1 is SGHVS and CDR2 is FNYEAQ. The CDR3 is 15 amino acids. The CDR3 bases are TGTGCCAGCAGATTGGACACATCTAGCAATCAGCCCCAGCATTTT. Amino acids: CASRLDTSSNQPQHF.

This sequence joins TRBV6-4 and TRBJ2-2, with D perhaps matching TRBD2 (7 bases). The CDR3 extends over 17 amino acids. Trimming shortened V by 2 bases and J by 4 bases, and 17 bases separated the two germline ends. Germline CDR1 reads MRHNA; CDR2 reads SNTAGT. The DNA of the CDR3 is TGTGCCAGCAGTGACACCCGGGGGGCCCCAGCCACCGGGGAGCTGTTTTTT. Amino acid sequence: CASSDTRGAPATGELFF.

This rearrangement joins TRBV6-1 to TRBJ2-1; 14 bases agree with TRBD2. The CDR3 runs to 17 residues. Germline CDR1 reads MNHNS; CDR2 reads SASEGT. The junction had 6 bases not matched to a gene; V was cut back by 4 bases and J by 4 bases. This CDR3 is CASSGGLAGAVYNEQFF. The CDR3 DNA follows: TGTGCCAGCAGTGGGGGACTAGCGGGGGCAGTATACAATGAGCAGTTCTTC.

The chain employs TRBV6-4 and TRBJ2-2; the D gene is possibly TRBD1 (6 bases). The CDR3 covers 16 residues. Germline V gene lookup returns CDR1 MRHNA and CDR2 SNTAGT. Trimming stripped 6 bases from V and 7 bases from J, with 21 bases between. The CDR3 region is CASSDILQGIGGELFF. CDR3 bases: TGTGCCAGCAGCGACATATTACAGGGCATCGGCGGGGAGCTGTTTTTT.

The chain has TRBV7-6 and TRBJ2-7; D is ambiguous. CDR3 length equals 14 residues. The V gene's germline CDR1 is SGHVS and CDR2 FNYEAQ. The V and J ends lost 5 bases and 5 bases respectively, with 16 bases between them. The CDR3 spells CASSRGAPLHEQYF. CDR3 DNA: TGTGCCAGCAGCCGCGGTGCCCCTTTGCACGAGCAGTACTTC.

This clone has more than one count but fewer than ten. This sequence joins TRBV6-5 and TRBJ2-7; maybe TRBD2 (5 bases). Germline CDR1 and CDR2: MNHEY and SVGAGI. V lost 6 bases, J lost 3 bases, and 9 bases lay in between. CDR3 size: 12 residues. CDR3 coding DNA: TGTGCCAGCAGCCGTAGCGTCTACGAGCAGTACTTC. Translation: CASSRSVYEQYF.

V gene TRBV5-6 combines with J gene TRBJ2-1; TRBD2 aligns across 7 bases. The CDR3 has 17 amino acids. Trimming took 6 bases from V and 2 from J; bases not matched to a gene: 14. CDR1 and CDR2 from the germline V gene are SGHDT and YYEEEE. The CDR3 sequence is CASIVGSGKITYNEQFF. CDR3 sequence (DNA): TGTGCCAGCATCGTAGGAAGCGGGAAAATTACCTACAATGAGCAGTTCTTC.

The V gene is TRBV5-6, the J gene TRBJ2-7; weak D call: TRBD2 (6 bases). The ends were cut back, 3 bases at V and 7 bases at J, with 17 bases in the middle. Germline assignment: CDR1 SGHDT and CDR2 YYEEEE. The CDR3 consists of 14 residues. CDR3 region: CASSSPWGEVEQYF. DNA for the CDR3: TGTGCCAGCAGCTCCCCGTGGGGGGAGGTTGAGCAGTACTTC.

The chain joins TRBV5-1 to TRBJ2-1; 14 bases agree with TRBD2. In germline, CDR1 is SGHRS, CDR2 YFSETQ. J was trimmed by 0 bases and V by 4 bases; bases with no gene match: 12. This CDR3 comprises 20 residues. The CDR3 nucleotides read TGCGCCAGCAGCCTATCGCCCAGACTAGCGGGGGGGAGCTCCTACAATGAGCAGTTCTTC. Translating it yields CASSLSPRLAGGSSYNEQFF.

The chain has TRBV11-2 and TRBJ1-2; no definite D call. Germline CDR1 SGHAT, CDR2 FQNNGV. The CDR3 has 11 residues. The V end lost 5 bases, the J end lost 6 bases, and 7 bases lay between the germline ends. The DNA of the CDR3 is TGTGCCAGCAGCCAAGCTGATGGCTACACCTTC. It yields the protein CASSQADGYTF.

The genes are TRBV6-5 and TRBJ1-5; D not resolved. The V end lost 2 bases, the J end lost 7 bases, and 9 bases lay between the germline ends. CDR1 is MNHEY, CDR2 SVGAGI, per germline. CDR3 size: 13 residues. CDR3 protein: CASSYPPGQPQHF. The CDR3 bases are TGTGCCAGCAGTTACCCCCCGGGGCAGCCCCAGCATTTT.

V is TRBV6-1 and J is TRBJ2-3, with 12 positions matching TRBD2. The CDR3 consists of 16 residues. With V trimmed by 4 bases and J by 6 bases, 8 bases remained unmatched. The germline CDR1 and CDR2 sequences are MNHNS and SASEGT. The CDR3: CASSGPSGRAGDTQYF. CDR3 coding DNA: TGTGCCAGCAGTGGACCTAGCGGGAGGGCAGGTGATACGCAGTATTTT.

The gene calls are TRBV13 and TRBJ2-7; 9 bases align to TRBD1. The germline V gene has CDR1 PRHDT and CDR2 FYEKMQ (reference sequence). After removal of 5 bases from V and 6 bases from J, the junction contained 5 bases not matched to a gene. The CDR3 consists of 13 residues. CDR3 protein: CASSPTGGFEQYF. In nucleotides, the CDR3 is TGTGCCAGCAGCCCTACAGGGGGCTTCGAGCAGTACTTC.

This clone appeared a single time. An end of the junction differs from the germline gene, which may be a read error. V is TRBV7-7 and J is TRBJ2-3, with a possible D match to TRBD2 (6 bases). The CDR3 consists of 14 residues. Looked up from germline, CDR1 is SSHAT and CDR2 is FNYEAQ (reference sequence). The CDR3 nucleotides read TGTGCTAGCAGCTTATCAGCGGGTGCAGATACGCAGTATTTT. This encodes CASSLSAGADTQYF.